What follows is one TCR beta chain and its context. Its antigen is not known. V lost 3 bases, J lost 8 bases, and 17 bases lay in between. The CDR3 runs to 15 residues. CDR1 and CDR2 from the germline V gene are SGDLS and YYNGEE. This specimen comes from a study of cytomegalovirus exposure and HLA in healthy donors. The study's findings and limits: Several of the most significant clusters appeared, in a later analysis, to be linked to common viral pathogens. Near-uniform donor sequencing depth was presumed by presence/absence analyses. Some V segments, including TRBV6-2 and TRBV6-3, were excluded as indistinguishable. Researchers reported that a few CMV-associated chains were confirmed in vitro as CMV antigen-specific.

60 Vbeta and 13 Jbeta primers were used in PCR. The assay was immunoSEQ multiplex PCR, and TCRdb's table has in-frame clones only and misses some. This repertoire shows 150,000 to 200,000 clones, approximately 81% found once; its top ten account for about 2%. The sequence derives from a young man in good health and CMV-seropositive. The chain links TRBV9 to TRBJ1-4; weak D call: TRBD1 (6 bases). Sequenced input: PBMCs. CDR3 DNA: TGTGCCAGCAGCGGCACCGACAGGCTCGGCGAAAAACTGTTTTTT. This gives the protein CASSGTDRLGEKLFF.